This T cell receptor beta chain was captured by sequencing in a study of cytomegalovirus exposure and HLA in healthy donors. Germline V gene lookup returns CDR1 SEHNR and CDR2 FQNEAQ (reference sequence). The CDR3 is 15 residues long. To note about this clone: What it recognizes is unknown. Mismatch with germline at one junction end may stem from a read error.

The PCR made use of 60 Vbeta and 13 Jbeta primers. Assay: immunoSEQ multiplex PCR; the TCRdb copy retains only in-frame clones and omits some. Among more than 75,000 clones listed, 74% were seen once. Study observations and caveats: Earlier results showed most TCR beta V segments being productive about 90% or about 30% of the time. Most TCR sequences were uncommon, yet certain public TCRs appeared in many donors. It was 164 TCR beta chains that were listed as cytomegalovirus-associated.

This TCR was recovered from a man aged 35 to 55 in good health and CMV-seropositive. Sequencing input: PBMCs. The chain is built from TRBV7-9 and TRBJ2-2, with D unclear. DNA of the CDR3: TGCGCCAGCAGCGTCCAATTAGGAGACACCGGGGAGCTGTTTTTT. As protein: CASSVQLGDTGELFF.